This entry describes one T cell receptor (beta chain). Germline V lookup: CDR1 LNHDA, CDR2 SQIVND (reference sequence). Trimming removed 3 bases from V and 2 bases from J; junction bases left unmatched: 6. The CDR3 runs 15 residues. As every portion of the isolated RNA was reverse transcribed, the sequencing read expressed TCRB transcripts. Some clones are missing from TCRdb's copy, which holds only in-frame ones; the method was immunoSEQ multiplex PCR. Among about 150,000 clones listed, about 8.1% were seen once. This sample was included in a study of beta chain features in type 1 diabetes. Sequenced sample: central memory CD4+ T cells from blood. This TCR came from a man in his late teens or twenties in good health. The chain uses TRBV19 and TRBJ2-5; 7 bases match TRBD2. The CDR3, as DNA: TGTGCCAGTAGTATGATGTGGGGGGGGCAAGAGACCCAGTACTTC. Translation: CASSMMWGGQETQYF.